A single T cell receptor (beta chain) is shown here with its context. In germline, CDR1 is SGHAT, CDR2 FQNNGV. The CDR3 covers 15 residues. V lost 2 bases to trimming and J lost 8 bases; unmatched junction nucleotides: 3. The data are from a study of CD8 T cells in Susac syndrome. The CD8+ and CD4+ T cells were isolated magnetically using a negative isolation approach, whereas the TEMRA cells were enriched by FACS. After extraction with the RNeasy kit, roughly 0.5 to 1 ug of the RNA was reverse transcribed using random hexamers. An immunoSEQ multiplex PCR generated amplified TCR beta CDR3 products spanning 54 Vbeta and 13 Jbeta. TCRdb itself ran the immunoSEQ multiplex PCR reads through MiXCR, one entry per CDR3 protein. This repertoire shows approximately 150,000 distinct CDR3 sequences, roughly 94% found once; its top ten account for over 0.07%.

The chain joins TRBV11-2 to TRBJ2-1, with 13 bases matching TRBD2. The material sequenced was CD4+ T cells from PBMCs. This TCR was sampled from a human donor in good health. CDR3 protein: CASSLKLAGGDEQFF. The CDR3 DNA follows: TGTGCCAGCAGCTTAAAACTAGCGGGAGGGGATGAGCAGTTCTTC.